Following are 5 T cell receptor beta chains from one sample sequenced in a study of blood T cell repertoires in COVID-19. Clones were sequenced by immunoSEQ multiplex PCR, and TCRdb holds only the in-frame ones, with some missing. This table holds approximately 190,000 clones, roughly 80% found once. The sample taken for sequencing was peripheral blood. These receptors were taken from a woman between 40 and 55 years old with acute or convalescent COVID-19.

The chain couples TRBV4-1 to TRBJ2-7; 9 nucleotides align to TRBD1. The ends lost 1 base at V and 1 base at J; junction bases unmatched: 5. The CDR3 has 16 amino acids. Looked up from germline, CDR1 is MGHRA and CDR2 is YSYEKL. The CDR3: CASSQGGDRGSYEQYF. In DNA, the CDR3 is TGCGCCAGCAGCCAAGGCGGAGACAGGGGGTCCTACGAGCAGTACTTC.

The chain employs TRBV7-2 and TRBJ1-5; D unclear. V dropped 1 base and J dropped 0 bases, with 10 bases sitting between them. Germline V CDR1 and CDR2: SGHTA, FQGNSA. CDR3 length: 16 residues. The CDR3 here is CASSLGGIYSNQPQHF. The CDR3 DNA reads as TGTGCCAGCAGCTTAGGAGGAATCTATAGCAATCAGCCCCAGCATTTT.

Points on this clone: Germline is not matched at one junction end, which may reflect a read error. The genes are TRBV24-1 and TRBJ1-3; tentative D call: TRBD1 (5 bases). CDR1 KGHDR and CDR2 SFDVKD come from the germline V gene. The CDR3 length is 13 residues. The CDR3 DNA follows: TGTGCCCCCAGGGAGTGTATCGGAAACACCATATATTTT. Translating gives CAPRECIGNTIYF.

The chain recombines TRBV6-5 with TRBJ2-7, with 7 bases lining up with TRBD2. V gave up 5 bases and J gave up 0 bases; unmatched junction bases: 7. Germline V gene lookup returns CDR1 MNHEY and CDR2 SVGAGI. The CDR3 length is 15 residues. As DNA, the CDR3 is TGTGCCAGCAGTCAACTAGCGAGGAGCTCCTACGAGCAGTACTTC. Its protein product is CASSQLARSSYEQYF.

CDR3 DNA sequence: TGTGCCAGCAGTTTAACCGGGTGGAGCAATCAGCCCCAGCATTTT. Translating it yields CASSLTGWSNQPQHF. This chain connects TRBV27 to TRBJ1-5; D uncertain. V was cut by 2 bases and J by 1 base, with 9 bases left in between. Germline CDR1 and CDR2: MNHEY and SMNVEV (reference sequence). This CDR3 spans 15 amino acids.